Presented here are 9 T cell receptor beta chains from one specimen sequenced in a study of T cell responses to AZD1222 COVID-19 vaccine. Sequenced by immunoSEQ multiplex PCR; TCRdb stores in-frame clones only, minus some. The table lists roughly 91,000 clones, roughly nine tenths of them singletons. This material consisted of peripheral blood, taken on day 0 of AZD1222 vaccination. Source of these receptors: an adult in good health.

The chain couples TRBV30 to TRBJ2-1; no reliable D call. CDR1 is GTSNPN and CDR2 is SVGIG in the germline V gene (reference sequence). Trimming removed 0 bases from V and 9 bases from J, with 6 bases in between. This CDR3 spans 11 amino acids. This chain's CDR3 is CAWSVSTEQFF. CDR3 DNA sequence: TGTGCCTGGAGTGTATCTACTGAGCAGTTCTTC.

The chain has TRBV6-5 and TRBJ1-6; TRBD1 might be the D (5 bases). CDR1 and CDR2 from the germline V gene are MNHEY and SVGAGI. This CDR3 has 14 residues. Trimming cost V 11 bases and J 7 bases, with 18 bases left between them. The CDR3 coding sequence is TGTGCCGGAAAGGAGGGGAACAGAAATTCACCCCTCCACTTT. This gives the protein CAGKEGNRNSPLHF.

The CDR3 reads CASTPGEGVGNQPQHF. CDR3 nucleotide sequence: TGTGCCAGCACCCCCGGGGAGGGTGTGGGCAATCAGCCCCAGCATTTT. The chain links TRBV21-1 to TRBJ1-5. TRBV21-1 constitutes a pseudogene. The CDR3 is 16 amino acids.

The chain has TRBV11-2 and TRBJ2-7; tentatively, D is TRBD2 (5 bases). The CDR3 length is 14 residues. Trimming took 1 base from V and 3 from J, leaving 10 bases between them. Germline V CDR1 and CDR2: SGHAT, FQNNGV. The CDR3 region is CASSLATGDYEQYF. The CDR3 DNA follows: TGTGCCAGCAGCTTAGCGACCGGGGACTACGAGCAGTACTTC.

The V and J genes are TRBV18 and TRBJ1-1; no clear D gene. The CDR3 length is 12 residues. The ends were cut back, 1 base at V and 8 bases at J, with 8 bases in the middle. Germline CDR1 KGHSH, CDR2 LQKENI. The CDR3 loop reads CASSPREGEAFF. The CDR3 nucleotides read TGTGCCAGCTCACCACGAGAAGGAGAAGCTTTCTTT.

This sequence joins TRBV5-4 and TRBJ2-4; the match to TRBD2 covers 7 bases. CDR3 size: 15 residues. Germline V CDR1 and CDR2: SGHNT, YYREEE (reference sequence). The V gene end was trimmed by 4 bases and the J gene end by 7 bases; junction bases not matched to a gene: 11. The CDR3: CASSPWGGGGNIQYF. The CDR3 DNA reads as TGTGCCAGCAGCCCTTGGGGGGGAGGAGGCAACATTCAGTACTTC.

The chain links TRBV4-3 to TRBJ1-1, with D uncertain. Trimming removed 1 base from V and 0 bases from J, with 6 bases in between. The germline gives CDR1 LGHNA, CDR2 YSLEER. The CDR3 is made up of 14 amino acids. CDR3 loop: CASSQGAMNTEAFF. The CDR3 bases are TGCGCCAGCAGCCAAGGGGCCATGAACACTGAAGCTTTCTTT.

The gene calls are TRBV7-2 and TRBJ2-5; 13 nucleotides agree with TRBD2. This CDR3 has 17 residues. CDR1 is SGHTA, CDR2 FQGNSA, per germline. The V gene end was trimmed by 1 base and the J gene end by 2 bases; junction bases not matched to a gene: 4. The chain's CDR3 is CASSLGLLAGGQETQYF. The CDR3 DNA sequence: TGTGCCAGCAGCTTAGGTCTACTAGCGGGGGGGCAAGAGACCCAGTACTTC.

This rearrangement joins TRBV5-1 to TRBJ1-2; D unclear. This CDR3 is built from 13 residues. CDR1 and CDR2 (germline): SGHRS, YFSETQ. The V end was cut by 3 bases, the J end by 6 bases, with 12 bases between. As DNA, the CDR3 is TGCGCCAGCAGCTCCGGAGAGGGTGATGGCTACACCTTC. This codes for CASSSGEGDGYTF.